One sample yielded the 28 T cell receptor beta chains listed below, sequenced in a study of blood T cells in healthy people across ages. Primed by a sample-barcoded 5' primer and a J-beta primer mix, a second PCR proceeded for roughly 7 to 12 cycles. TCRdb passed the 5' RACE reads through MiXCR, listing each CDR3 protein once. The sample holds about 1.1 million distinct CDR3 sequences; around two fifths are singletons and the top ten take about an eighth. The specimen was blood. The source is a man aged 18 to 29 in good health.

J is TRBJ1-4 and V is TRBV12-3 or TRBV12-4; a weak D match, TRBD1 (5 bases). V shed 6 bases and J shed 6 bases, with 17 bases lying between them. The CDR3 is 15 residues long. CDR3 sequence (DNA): TGTGCCAGCAGCTGGGGGGGGAGTAGGGATGAAAAACTGTTTTTT. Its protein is CASSWGGSRDEKLFF.

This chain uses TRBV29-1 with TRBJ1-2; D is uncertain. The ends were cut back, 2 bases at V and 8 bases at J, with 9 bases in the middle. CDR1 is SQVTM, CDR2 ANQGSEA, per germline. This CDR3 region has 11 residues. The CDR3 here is CSVERRSGYTF. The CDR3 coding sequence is TGCAGCGTTGAACGACGCAGCGGCTACACCTTC. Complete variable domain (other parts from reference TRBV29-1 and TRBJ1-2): SAVISQKPSRDICQRGTSLTIQCQVDSQVTMMFWYRQQPGQSLTLIATANQGSEATYESGFVIDKFPISRPNLTFSTLTVSNMSPEDSSIYLCSVERRSGYTFGSGTRLTVV.

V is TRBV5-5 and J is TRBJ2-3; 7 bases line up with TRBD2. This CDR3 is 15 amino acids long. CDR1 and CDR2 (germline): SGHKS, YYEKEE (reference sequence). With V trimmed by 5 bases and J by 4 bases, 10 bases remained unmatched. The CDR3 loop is CASSPDAGRADTQYF. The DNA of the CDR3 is TGTGCCAGCAGTCCCGACGCAGGGAGGGCAGATACGCAGTATTTT.

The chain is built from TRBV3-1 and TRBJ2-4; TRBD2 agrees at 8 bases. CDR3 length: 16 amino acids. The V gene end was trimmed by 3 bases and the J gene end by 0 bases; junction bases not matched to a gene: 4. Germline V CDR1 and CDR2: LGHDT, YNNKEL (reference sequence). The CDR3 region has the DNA TGTGCCAGCAGCCACGGGGGGGGGCTAGCCAAAAACATTCAGTACTTC. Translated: CASSHGGGLAKNIQYF.

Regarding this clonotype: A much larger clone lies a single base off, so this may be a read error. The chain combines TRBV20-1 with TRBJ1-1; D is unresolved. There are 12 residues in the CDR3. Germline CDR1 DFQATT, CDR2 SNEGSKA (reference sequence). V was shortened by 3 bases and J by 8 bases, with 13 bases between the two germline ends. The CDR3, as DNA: TGCAGTGCTAGTTCTGGGAGGAAGGAAGCTTTCTTT. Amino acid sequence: CSASSGRKEAFF.

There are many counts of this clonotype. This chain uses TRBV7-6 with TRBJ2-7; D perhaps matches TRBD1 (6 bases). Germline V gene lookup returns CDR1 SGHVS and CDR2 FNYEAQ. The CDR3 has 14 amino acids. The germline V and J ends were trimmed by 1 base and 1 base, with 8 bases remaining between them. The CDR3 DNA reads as TGTGCCAGCAGCTTAGAGGACAGTTCCTACGAGCAGTACTTC. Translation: CASSLEDSSYEQYF.

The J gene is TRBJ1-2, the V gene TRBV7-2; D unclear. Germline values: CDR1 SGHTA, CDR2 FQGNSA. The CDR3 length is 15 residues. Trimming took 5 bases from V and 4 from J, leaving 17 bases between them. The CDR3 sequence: CASSTDRTGVYGYTF. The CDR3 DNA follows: TGTGCCAGCAGCACCGACCGGACGGGAGTCTATGGCTACACCTTC.

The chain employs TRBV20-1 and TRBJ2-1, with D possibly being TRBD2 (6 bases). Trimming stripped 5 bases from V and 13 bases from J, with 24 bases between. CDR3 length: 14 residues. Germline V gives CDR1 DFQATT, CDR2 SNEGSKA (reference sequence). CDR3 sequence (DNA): TGCAGTGCTCTCCCTCAAACTAGCTTCGAGACCCAGTTCTTC. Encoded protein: CSALPQTSFETQFF.

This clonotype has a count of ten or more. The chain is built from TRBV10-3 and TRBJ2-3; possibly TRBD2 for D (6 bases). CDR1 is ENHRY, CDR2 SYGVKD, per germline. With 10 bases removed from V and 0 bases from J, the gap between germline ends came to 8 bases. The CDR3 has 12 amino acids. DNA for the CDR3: TGTGCCACCGGGACTAGCACAGATACGCAGTATTTT. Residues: CATGTSTDTQYF.

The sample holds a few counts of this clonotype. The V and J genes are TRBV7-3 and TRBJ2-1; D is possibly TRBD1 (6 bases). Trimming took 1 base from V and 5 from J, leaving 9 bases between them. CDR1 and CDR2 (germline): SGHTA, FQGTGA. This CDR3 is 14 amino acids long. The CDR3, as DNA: TGTGCCAGCAGCTTAAACAGGGACGACAATGAGCAGTTCTTC. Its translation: CASSLNRDDNEQFF.

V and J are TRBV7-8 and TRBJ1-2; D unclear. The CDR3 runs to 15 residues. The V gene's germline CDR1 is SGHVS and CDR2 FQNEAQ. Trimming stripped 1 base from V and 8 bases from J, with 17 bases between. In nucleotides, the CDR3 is TGTGCCAGCAGCTTAGTGGTAGGGTTGATCTTCGGCTACACCTTC. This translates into CASSLVVGLIFGYTF.

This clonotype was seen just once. CDR3 in amino acids: CASSPPGVAPYEQYF. In nucleotides, the CDR3 is TGTGCCAGCAGCCCTCCCGGGGTAGCTCCATACGAGCAGTACTTC. The J gene is TRBJ2-1, the V gene TRBV5-4; weak D call: TRBD2 (5 bases). The assigned J gene may be wrong: the sequence end matches TRBJ2-7 better. The CDR3 loop spans 15 amino acids. The germline V gene has CDR1 SGHNT and CDR2 YYREEE (reference sequence).

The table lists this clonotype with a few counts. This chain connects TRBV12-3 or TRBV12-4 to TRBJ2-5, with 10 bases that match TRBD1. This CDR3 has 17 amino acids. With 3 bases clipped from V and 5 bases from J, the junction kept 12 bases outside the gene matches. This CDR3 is CASSFFPGQGTGETQYF. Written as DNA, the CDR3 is TGTGCCAGCAGTTTCTTTCCGGGACAGGGGACGGGTGAGACCCAGTACTTC.

CDR3 DNA: TGTGCCAGCAGTTTATGGGTTTGGGGGGACGCAATACGACAGGGGCGGACCGAAAACATTCAGTACTTC. Translation gives CASSLWVWGDAIRQGRTENIQYF. J is TRBJ2-4 and V is TRBV27, with TRBD1 identical over 8 bases. Germline V gene lookup returns CDR1 MNHEY and CDR2 SMNVEV (reference sequence). After removal of 1 base from V and 5 bases from J, the junction contained 28 bases not matched to a gene. CDR3 length: 23 amino acids.

Here the CDR3 reads CASSLGGNGVYEQYF. CDR3 in DNA: TGTGCCAGCAGCTTAGGTGGGAACGGGGTCTACGAGCAGTACTTC. This sequence joins TRBV7-2 and TRBJ2-7; D might be TRBD2 (5 bases). The CDR3 covers 15 residues. Germline CDR1 and CDR2: SGHTA and FQGNSA. Trimming shortened V by 1 base and J by 3 bases, and 13 bases separated the two germline ends.

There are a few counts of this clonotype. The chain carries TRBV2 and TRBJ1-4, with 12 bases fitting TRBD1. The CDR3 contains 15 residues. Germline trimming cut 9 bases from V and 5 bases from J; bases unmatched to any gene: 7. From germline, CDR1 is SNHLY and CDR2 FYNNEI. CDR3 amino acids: CARGTGGMENEKLFF. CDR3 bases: TGTGCCAGAGGGACAGGGGGCATGGAGAATGAAAAACTGTTTTTT.

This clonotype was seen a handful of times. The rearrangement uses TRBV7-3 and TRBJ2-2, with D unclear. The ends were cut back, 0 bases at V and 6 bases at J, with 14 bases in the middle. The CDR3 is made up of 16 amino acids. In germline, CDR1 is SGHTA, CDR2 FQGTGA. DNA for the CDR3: TGTGCCAGCAGCTTAACTGTCGGGTACACCTCCGGGGAGCTGTTTTTT. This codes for CASSLTVGYTSGELFF. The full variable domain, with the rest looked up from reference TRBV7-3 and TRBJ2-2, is GAGVSQTPSNKVTEKGKYVELRCDPISGHTALYWYRQSLGQGPEFLIYFQGTGAADDSGLPNDRFFAVRPEGSVSTLKIQRTERGDSAVYLCASSLTVGYTSGELFFGEGSRLTVL.

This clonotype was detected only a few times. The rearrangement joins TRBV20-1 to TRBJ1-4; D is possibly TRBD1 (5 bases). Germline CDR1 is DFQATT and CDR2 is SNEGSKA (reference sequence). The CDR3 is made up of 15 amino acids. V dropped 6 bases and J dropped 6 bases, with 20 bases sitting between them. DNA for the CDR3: TGCAGTGCGACGGTGGGGGGTTTCCCGGATGAAAAACTGTTTTTT. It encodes CSATVGGFPDEKLFF.

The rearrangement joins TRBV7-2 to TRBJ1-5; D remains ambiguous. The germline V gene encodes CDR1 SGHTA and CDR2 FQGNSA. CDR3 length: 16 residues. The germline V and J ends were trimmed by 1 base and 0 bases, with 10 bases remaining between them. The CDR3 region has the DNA TGTGCCAGCAGCTTAGTCGGAGCCTATAGCAATCAGCCCCAGCATTTT. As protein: CASSLVGAYSNQPQHF.

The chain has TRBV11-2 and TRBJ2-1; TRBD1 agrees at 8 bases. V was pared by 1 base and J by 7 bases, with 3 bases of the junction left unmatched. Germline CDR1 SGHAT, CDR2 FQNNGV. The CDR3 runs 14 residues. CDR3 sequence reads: CASSLVRGRNEQFF. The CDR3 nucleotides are TGTGCCAGCAGCTTAGTCAGGGGGCGTAATGAGCAGTTCTTC.

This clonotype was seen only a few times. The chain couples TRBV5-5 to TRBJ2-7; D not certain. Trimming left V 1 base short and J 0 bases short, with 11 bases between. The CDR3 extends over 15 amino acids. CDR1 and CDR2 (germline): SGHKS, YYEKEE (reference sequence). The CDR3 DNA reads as TGTGCCAGCAGCTTGTTAGGGCAGTTCTCCTACGAGCAGTACTTC. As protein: CASSLLGQFSYEQYF.

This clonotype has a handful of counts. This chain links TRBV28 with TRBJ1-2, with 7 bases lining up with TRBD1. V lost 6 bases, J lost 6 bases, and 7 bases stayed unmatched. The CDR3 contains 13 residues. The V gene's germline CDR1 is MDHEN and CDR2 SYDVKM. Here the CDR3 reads CASSWGQLNGYTF. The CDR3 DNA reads TGTGCCAGCAGCTGGGGACAGCTCAATGGCTACACCTTC.

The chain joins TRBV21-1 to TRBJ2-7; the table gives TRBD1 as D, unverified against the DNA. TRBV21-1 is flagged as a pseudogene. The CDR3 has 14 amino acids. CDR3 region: CASSARQVAYEQYF. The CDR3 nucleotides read TGTGCCAGCAGCGCGCGACAGGTAGCCTACGAGCAGTACTTC.

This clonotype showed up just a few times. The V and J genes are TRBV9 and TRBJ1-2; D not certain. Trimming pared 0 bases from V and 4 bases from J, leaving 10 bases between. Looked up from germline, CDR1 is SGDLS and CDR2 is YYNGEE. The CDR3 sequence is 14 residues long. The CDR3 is CASSVAGNSYGYTF. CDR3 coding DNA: TGTGCCAGCAGCGTAGCTGGGAACAGCTATGGCTACACCTTC.

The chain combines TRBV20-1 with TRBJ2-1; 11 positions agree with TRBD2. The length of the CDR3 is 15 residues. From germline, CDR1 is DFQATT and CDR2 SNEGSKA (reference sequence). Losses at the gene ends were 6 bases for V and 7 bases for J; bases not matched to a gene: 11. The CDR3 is CSAGWTSGSGNEQFF. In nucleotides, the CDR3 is TGCAGTGCCGGTTGGACTAGCGGGTCTGGTAATGAGCAGTTCTTC.

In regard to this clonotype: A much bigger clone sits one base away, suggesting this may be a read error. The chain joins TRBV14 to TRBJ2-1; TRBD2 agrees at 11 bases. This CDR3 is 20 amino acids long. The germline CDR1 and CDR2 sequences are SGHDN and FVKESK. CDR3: CVSSQDESDLAGGLYNEQFF. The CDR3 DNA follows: TGTGTCAGCAGCCAAGATGAGTCGGATCTAGCGGGGGGACTCTACAATGAGCAGTTCTTC.

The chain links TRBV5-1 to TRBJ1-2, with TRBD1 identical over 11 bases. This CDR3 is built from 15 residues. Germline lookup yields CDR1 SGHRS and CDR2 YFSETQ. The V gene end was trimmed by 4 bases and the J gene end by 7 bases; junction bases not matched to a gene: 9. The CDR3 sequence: CASSAGQGAGVGYTF. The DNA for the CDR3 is TGCGCCAGCAGCGCAGGACAGGGGGCAGGAGTTGGCTACACCTTC.

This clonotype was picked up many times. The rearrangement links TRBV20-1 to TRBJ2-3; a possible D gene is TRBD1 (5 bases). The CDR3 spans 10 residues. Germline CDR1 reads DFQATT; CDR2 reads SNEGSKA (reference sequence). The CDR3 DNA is TGCAGGGACAAAACAGATACGCAGTATTTT. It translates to CRDKTDTQYF.